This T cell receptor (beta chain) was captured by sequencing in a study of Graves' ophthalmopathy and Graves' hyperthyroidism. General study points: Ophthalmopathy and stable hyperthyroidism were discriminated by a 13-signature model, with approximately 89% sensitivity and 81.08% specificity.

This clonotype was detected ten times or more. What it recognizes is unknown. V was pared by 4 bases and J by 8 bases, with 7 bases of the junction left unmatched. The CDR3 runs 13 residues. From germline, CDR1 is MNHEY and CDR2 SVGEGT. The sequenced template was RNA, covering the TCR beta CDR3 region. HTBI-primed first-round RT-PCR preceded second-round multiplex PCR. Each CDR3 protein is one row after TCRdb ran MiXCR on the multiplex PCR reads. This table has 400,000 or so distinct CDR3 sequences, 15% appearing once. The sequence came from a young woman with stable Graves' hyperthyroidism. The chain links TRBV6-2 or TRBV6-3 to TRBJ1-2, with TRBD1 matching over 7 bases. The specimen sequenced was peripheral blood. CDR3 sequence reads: CASSWTGHGGYTF. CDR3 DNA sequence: TGTGCCAGCAGTTGGACAGGCCATGGAGGCTACACCTTC.